The next 26 T cell receptor beta chains were all read from a single sample in a study of blood T cell repertoires in COVID-19 (dated by TCRdb to 2019 to 2021). To prepare the library, the immunoSEQ multiplex PCR assay was applied. TCRdb carries this immuneACCESS record with in-frame sequences only. Its versions omit some clonotypes, under half of them owing to an unresolved V gene in the studies checked, with the rest unexplained. Counted in this sample were about 46,000 clones; roughly nine tenths of them appeared once. Just over 3% of the sample is in the top ten clones. Sequenced sample: PBMCs or T cells enriched from blood (not recorded which). These TCRs come from a woman between 50 and 59 years old who had recovered from COVID-19.

The chain uses TRBV6-5 and TRBJ1-5; TRBD1 is a possible D gene (6 bases). The CDR3 covers 14 residues. V was clipped by 5 bases and J by 5 bases, with 13 bases between them. Per germline, CDR1 MNHEY and CDR2 SVGAGI. Here the CDR3 reads CASSQDRWDQPQHF. CDR3 bases: TGTGCCAGCAGTCAGGACAGATGGGATCAGCCCCAGCATTTT.

V gene TRBV4-3 combines with J gene TRBJ2-1; 13 positions match TRBD2. The germline V gene encodes CDR1 LGHNA and CDR2 YSLEER. This CDR3 comprises 18 residues. The J segment lost 2 bases and the V segment lost 3 bases, leaving 7 bases of the junction unmatched. The DNA of the CDR3 is TGCGCCAGCAGCCAGTTACTAGCGGGAGGGACAACCTACAATGAGCAGTTCTTC. The encoded protein is CASSQLLAGGTTYNEQFF.

The CDR3 loop is CASSSQGRQTQYF. DNA of the CDR3: TGTGCCAGCAGTTCTCAGGGTAGACAGACCCAGTACTTC. The V gene is TRBV6-2 or TRBV6-3, the J gene TRBJ2-5; D may be TRBD1 (5 bases). The length of the CDR3 is 13 residues. V gave up 4 bases and J gave up 6 bases, with 12 bases separating them. Germline V CDR1 and CDR2: MNHEY, SVGEGT.

This clone was observed a few times. The gene calls are TRBV6-1 and TRBJ1-5; D remains unclear. Per the germline V gene, CDR1 is MNHNS and CDR2 is SASEGT. The CDR3 has 15 amino acids. V dropped 1 base and J dropped 2 bases, with 9 bases sitting between them. This CDR3 is CASSEGAVGNQPQHF. CDR3 nucleotides: TGTGCCAGCAGTGAAGGGGCAGTTGGCAATCAGCCCCAGCATTTT.

The J gene is TRBJ1-2, the V gene TRBV28, with 7 bases that match TRBD1. This CDR3 contains 16 residues. Germline CDR1 reads MDHEN; CDR2 reads SYDVKM. The J segment lost 1 base and the V segment lost 5 bases, leaving 10 bases of the junction unmatched. CDR3 in DNA: TGTGCCAGCAGTGCGCCGGGACAGACTTTTAACTATGGCTACACCTTC. Amino acids: CASSAPGQTFNYGYTF.

J is TRBJ1-2 and V is TRBV5-4; tentative D call: TRBD1 (5 bases). Trimming removed 2 bases from V and 6 bases from J, with 8 bases in between. The CDR3 sequence is 12 residues long. Germline V gene data show CDR1 as SGHNT and CDR2 as YYREEE (reference sequence). The CDR3 DNA sequence: TGTGCCAGCAGCTTCAGGGAGGATGGCTACACCTTC. Translated: CASSFREDGYTF.

The rearrangement links TRBV4-2 to TRBJ1-2; D is unresolved. V lost 2 bases and J 10 bases, leaving 11 bases between the germline ends. The V gene's germline CDR1 is LGHNA and CDR2 YNFKEQ. This CDR3 is 12 amino acids long. CDR3 coding DNA: TGTGCCAGCAGCCAATCATCGCGCGTCTACACCTTC. It yields the protein CASSQSSRVYTF.

The chain recombines TRBV4-2 with TRBJ2-2, with D unclear. Trimming removed 0 bases from V and 4 bases from J, with 9 bases in between. This CDR3 contains 15 residues. Germline-derived CDR1 and CDR2 are LGHNA and YNFKEQ. The CDR3 is CASSQDPVLTGELFF. The CDR3 nucleotides are TGTGCCAGCAGCCAAGACCCCGTCCTCACCGGGGAGCTGTTTTTT.

The chain carries TRBV11-2 and TRBJ2-5; 7 nucleotides line up with TRBD1. Germline CDR1 SGHAT, CDR2 FQNNGV. V shed 0 bases and J 5 bases; nucleotides not matched to a gene: 3. CDR3 size: 14 residues. The CDR3 DNA reads as TGTGCCAGCAGCTTAGACACAGGGGTTGAGACCCAGTACTTC. This sequence encodes CASSLDTGVETQYF.

The CDR3 loop reads CASSPDSGRLYGYTF. CDR3 in DNA: TGTGCCAGCAGCCCCGATTCCGGGAGACTCTATGGCTACACCTTC. The chain combines TRBV11-1 with TRBJ1-2; D is ambiguous. CDR1 SGHAT and CDR2 FQDESV come from the germline V gene (reference sequence). This CDR3 has 15 amino acids. V shed 5 bases and J shed 4 bases, with 17 bases lying between them. The full variable domain, in which reference TRBV11-1 and TRBJ1-2 provide the parts outside the CDR3, is EAEVAQSPRYKITEKSQAVAFWCDPISGHATLYWYRQILGQGPELLVQFQDESVVDDSQLPKDRFSAERLKGVDSTLKIQPAELGDSAMYLCASSPDSGRLYGYTFGSGTRLTVV.

The V gene is TRBV28, the J gene TRBJ1-4, with D unresolved. The CDR3 runs to 14 residues. Per germline, CDR1 MDHEN and CDR2 SYDVKM. Trimming pared 8 bases from V and 5 bases from J, leaving 15 bases between. The CDR3 protein is CASFPGRANEKLFF. In DNA form, the CDR3 reads TGTGCCAGCTTCCCTGGGAGGGCGAATGAAAAACTGTTTTTT. The full variable domain, its missing parts supplied by reference TRBV28 and TRBJ1-4, is DVKVTQSSRYLVKRTGEKVFLECVQDMDHENMFWYRQDPGLGLRLIYFSYDVKMKEKGDIPEGYSVSREKKERFSLILESASTNQTSMYLCASFPGRANEKLFFGSGTQLSVL.

The V and J genes are TRBV7-2 and TRBJ2-5; TRBD1 matches at 12 bases. CDR3 size: 19 residues. The trim removed 1 base at V and 5 bases at J, leaving 14 bases unmatched. Per germline, CDR1 SGHTA and CDR2 FQGNSA. CDR3 sequence reads: CASSLGIGTGGGGYETQYF. DNA for the CDR3: TGTGCCAGCAGCTTAGGAATCGGGACAGGGGGCGGTGGGTACGAGACCCAGTACTTC.

The V gene is TRBV10-1, the J gene TRBJ2-7; tentatively, D is TRBD1 (5 bases). Germline V gene sequence: CDR1 WNHNN, CDR2 SYGVQD (reference sequence). V lost 0 bases, J lost 5 bases, and 14 bases lay in between. The CDR3 has 15 amino acids. In nucleotides, the CDR3 is TGCGCCAGCAGTGAGTCGTCCAAAAGGGGCGACGAGCAGTACTTC. Amino acids: CASSESSKRGDEQYF.

This clone was observed once. The chain links TRBV28 to TRBJ2-7; D remains ambiguous. Trimming stripped 3 bases from V and 4 bases from J, with 7 bases between. CDR3 length: 12 residues. Germline-derived CDR1 and CDR2 are MDHEN and SYDVKM. CDR3 nucleotides: TGTGCCAGCAGTTTCGGTCCTTACGAGCAGTACTTC. It yields the protein CASSFGPYEQYF.

This chain joins TRBV7-7 and TRBJ2-2; D is possibly TRBD1 (6 bases). CDR3 length: 14 amino acids. The V gene lost 5 bases and the J gene lost 4 bases, with 11 bases spanning the gap. The germline V gene has CDR1 SSHAT and CDR2 FNYEAQ (reference sequence). The CDR3 reads CASSPQGFTGELFF. The CDR3 DNA reads as TGTGCCAGCAGCCCACAGGGTTTCACCGGGGAGCTGTTTTTT. Based on the CDR3 plus reference TRBV7-7 and TRBJ2-2, the full variable domain is GAGVSQSPRYKVTKRGQDVTLRCDPISSHATLYWYQQALGQGPEFLTYFNYEAQPDKSGLPSDRFSAERPEGSISTLTIQRTEQRDSAMYRCASSPQGFTGELFFGEGSRLTVL.

This clone was counted between two and nine times. This rearrangement joins TRBV5-5 to TRBJ2-1, with D maybe TRBD1 (6 bases). The CDR3 extends over 16 amino acids. The V gene lost 6 bases and the J gene lost 4 bases, with 20 bases spanning the gap. Germline CDR1 reads SGHKS; CDR2 reads YYEKEE (reference sequence). The CDR3 loop is CASTQEGVWGYNEQFF. CDR3 DNA sequence: TGTGCCAGCACCCAAGAGGGGGTCTGGGGTTACAATGAGCAGTTCTTC.

The chain carries TRBV5-1 and TRBJ2-3, with TRBD1 matching 8 bases. CDR3 size: 15 residues. In germline, CDR1 is SGHRS, CDR2 YFSETQ. V lost 4 bases, J lost 1 base, and 5 bases stayed unmatched. Written as DNA, the CDR3 is TGCGCCAGCAGCCTTACGACAGGGGGCACAGATACGCAGTATTTT. Its protein product is CASSLTTGGTDTQYF.

V usage is TRBV3-1 (or the pseudogene TRBV3-2) and J usage is TRBJ2-6, with D perhaps matching TRBD1 (6 bases). With 2 bases removed from V and 0 bases from J, the gap between germline ends came to 14 bases. The germline gives CDR1 LGHDT, CDR2 YNNKEL (reference sequence). This CDR3 spans 18 amino acids. The chain's CDR3 is CASSQSWTAVSGANVLTF. Written as DNA, the CDR3 is TGTGCCAGCAGCCAATCTTGGACAGCAGTCTCTGGGGCCAACGTCCTGACTTTC.

This sequence joins TRBV6-2 or TRBV6-3 and TRBJ1-6; D might be TRBD1 (5 bases). The V end was cut by 6 bases, the J end by 10 bases, with 13 bases between. The CDR3 totals 13 residues. Per germline, CDR1 MNHEY and CDR2 SVGEGT. The CDR3: CASSRRDDSPLHF. The CDR3 nucleotides read TGTGCCAGCAGCCGCAGGGATGACTCACCCCTCCACTTT.

V is TRBV28 and J is TRBJ1-6, with a tentative D call TRBD1 (5 bases). Germline assignment: CDR1 MDHEN and CDR2 SYDVKM. The CDR3 has 14 residues. V lost 7 bases, J lost 9 bases, and 16 bases lay in between. CDR3 DNA sequence: TGTGCCAGCACTCCCCCGATGGGGGGTTCACCCCTCCACTTT. Protein: CASTPPMGGSPLHF.

The CDR3 DNA is TGTGCCAGCAGCCTAGTATCTCAGGGGAACTATGGCTACACCTTC. This sequence encodes CASSLVSQGNYGYTF. V and J are TRBV5-6 and TRBJ1-2, with D perhaps matching TRBD1 (6 bases). The CDR3 totals 15 residues. Germline loops: CDR1 SGHDT, CDR2 YYEEEE. V lost 4 bases and J lost 2, with 15 bases in between. The whole variable domain, remainder taken from reference TRBV5-6 and TRBJ1-2, is DAGVTQSPTHLIKTRGQQVTLRCSPKSGHDTVSWYQQALGQGPQFIFQYYEEEERQRGNFPDRFSGHQFPNYSSELNVNALLLGDSALYLCASSLVSQGNYGYTFGSGTRLTVV.

The gene calls are TRBV15 and TRBJ2-4; no clear D gene. Germline loops: CDR1 LNHNV, CDR2 YYDKDF (reference sequence). V lost 1 base and J lost 0, with 10 bases in between. The CDR3 sequence is 16 residues long. In nucleotides, the CDR3 is TGTGCCACCAGCAGAGGAACCGTGCGAGCCAAAAACATTCAGTACTTC. Its translation is CATSRGTVRAKNIQYF.

V usage is TRBV10-3 and J usage is TRBJ1-2; possibly TRBD1 for D (5 bases). Germline V CDR1 and CDR2: ENHRY, SYGVKD. The V gene lost 4 bases and the J gene lost 3 bases, with 12 bases spanning the gap. The CDR3 runs 14 residues. CDR3 sequence: CAISAGDLYYGYTF. The CDR3 DNA is TGTGCCATCAGTGCGGGGGATCTATACTATGGCTACACCTTC.

The J gene is TRBJ2-1, the V gene TRBV7-8, with 11 bases aligning to TRBD1. CDR1 SGHVS and CDR2 FQNEAQ come from the germline V gene. The V segment lost 5 bases and the J segment 9 bases; nucleotides outside the gene matches: 9. The CDR3 has 15 residues. CDR3 residues: CASSPGTGGGSEQFF. DNA for the CDR3: TGTGCCAGCAGCCCGGGGACAGGGGGTGGAAGTGAGCAGTTCTTC. Combining the CDR3 with reference TRBV7-8 and TRBJ2-1 gives the whole variable domain GAGVSQSPRYKVAKRGQDVALRCDPISGHVSLFWYQQALGQGPEFLTYFQNEAQLDKSGLPSDRFFAERPEGSVSTLKIQRTQQEDSAVYLCASSPGTGGGSEQFFGPGTRLTVL.

The rearrangement uses TRBV2 and TRBJ1-3; D possibly corresponds to TRBD1 (5 bases). CDR1 is SNHLY, CDR2 FYNNEI, per germline. The CDR3 length is 16 residues. V lost 4 bases to trimming and J lost 0 bases, with 13 bases between them. Here the CDR3 DNA reads TGTGCCAGCAGTGGCGCCAGGGCTTACTCTGGAAACACCATATATTTT. It translates to CASSGARAYSGNTIYF.

The chain joins TRBV5-1 to TRBJ2-5; TRBD1 matches 11 bases. The CDR3 is 15 amino acids. Looked up from germline, CDR1 is SGHRS and CDR2 is YFSETQ. V was clipped by 4 bases and J by 4 bases; unmatched bases: 6. DNA for the CDR3: TGCGCCAGCAGCAAGGACAGGGGGCTGGTAGAGACCCAGTACTTC. Amino acid sequence: CASSKDRGLVETQYF.